The T cell receptor beta chain described here comes from a study of siplizumab effects on memory and regulatory T cells. Study-level results: Naive T cell populations appeared to exhibit greater diversity than memory cells and appeared to be major alloresponse contributors. There were only a minor fraction of alloreactive clones that mapped to unstimulated subsets.

The germline CDR1 and CDR2 sequences are MNHNS and SASEGT. This CDR3 has 13 amino acids. Trimming took 6 bases from V and 4 from J, leaving 13 bases between them. Points on this clone: Its antigen is unidentified.

The protocol was immunoSEQ multiplex PCR, while the TCRdb copy is restricted to in-frame clones and leaves out a portion. This sample has approximately 60,000 clones; roughly 97% occur once, and the top ten carry roughly 0.1%. The genes are TRBV6-1 and TRBJ2-7; D call uncertain. This clonotype was sampled from a human donor in good health. Sequencing was performed on naive CD8+ T cells sorted from blood. The CDR3 nucleotides read TGTGCCAGCAGCAAGATCCAGAGTTACGAGCAGTACTTC. Its protein is CASSKIQSYEQYF.